The rows below give T cell receptor beta chains drawn from one sample of a study of T cells in Graves' hyperthyroidism and ophthalmopathy. Each CDR3 protein is one row after TCRdb ran MiXCR on the multiplex PCR reads. The table has 610,000 or so distinct CDR3 sequences, around 46% seen once. Sequenced: peripheral blood or thyroid tissue (not recorded which). Source of these receptors: a woman between 18 and 29 years old with Graves' hyperthyroidism. Both conserved end residues are trimmed from each CDR3. Not every row has a clone size; where given, it reads once, few, many or a size class.

clone size | J gene | V gene | CDR3 protein
many | TRBJ1-4 | TRBV4-1 | ASSPRTTGPGEKLF
many | TRBJ1-3 | TRBV5-1 | ASSLRGIGGNTIY
- | TRBJ2-7 | TRBV29-1 | SVPGQGDEQY
- | TRBJ2-1 | TRBV15 | ATSREVTGGNNEQF
many | TRBJ1-1 | TRBV6-2/TRBV6-3 | ASSKGDTEAF
many | TRBJ1-4 | TRBV5-5 | ASSSQFATNEKLF
- | TRBJ2-7 | TRBV29-1 | SVERTSGTYEQY
- | TRBJ1-2 | TRBV20-1 | SASTARVNYGYT
- | TRBJ1-2 | TRBV29-1 | SLEGFYGYT
once | TRBJ1-1 | TRBV20-1 | SYGENTEAF
many | TRBJ1-1 | TRBV12-3/TRBV12-4 | ASSFDRGLDTEAF
- | TRBJ1-3 | TRBV7-2 | ASSPRTGAISGNTIY
once | TRBJ2-5 | TRBV5-8 | ASSDKEETQY
many | TRBJ2-7 | TRBV10-3 | AISEDRLGLLEQY
- | TRBJ2-7 | TRBV10-2 | ASSVPSGAISYEQY
many | TRBJ2-7 | TRBV9 | ASSVAASYEQY
- | TRBJ1-1 | TRBV12-5 | ASGLVQGYPAEAF
many | TRBJ1-6 | TRBV13 | ASISSRGYNSPLH
many | TRBJ2-7 | TRBV20-1 | SASGGNREGYEQY
many | TRBJ1-5 | TRBV5-1 | ASSPGQGANQPQH
- | TRBJ1-1 | TRBV18 | ASSPKLDVNTEAF
few | TRBJ2-3 | TRBV7-6 | ASSPWTSTDTQY
- | TRBJ1-2 | TRBV30 | AWKARRRAYGYT
many | TRBJ2-5 | TRBV14 | ASSQERQIQETQY
- | - | TRBV7-9 | ASSQYETSGGNNEQF
- | TRBJ2-3 | TRBV9 | ASSAHASGTTDTQY
many | TRBJ1-1 | TRBV12-3/TRBV12-4 | ASSFVAGNTEAF
- | TRBJ2-5 | TRBV5-6 | ASSLDQRADTQY
many | TRBJ1-5 | TRBV6-5 | ASSPDRVEQPQH
- | TRBJ2-7 | TRBV12-3/TRBV12-4 | ASSLVGLAGGPPYEQY
few | TRBJ1-2 | TRBV24-1 | ATSERGQGGYGYT
- | TRBJ1-1 | TRBV6-1 | ASRPVLVAEAF
many | TRBJ1-2 | TRBV7-2 | ASSKDRGGGYT
- | TRBJ2-7 | TRBV9 | ASSATTGSTNEQY
- | TRBJ1-4 | TRBV9 | ASSVRTEDNSGKLF
many | TRBJ1-3 | TRBV12-3/TRBV12-4 | ASSSWTTGNTIY
- | TRBJ2-1 | TRBV2 | ASSTGLAGGRHNEQF
- | TRBJ1-2 | TRBV20-1 | SARGEANYGYT